This T cell receptor beta chain was recovered during a study of cytomegalovirus exposure and HLA in healthy donors. Germline V gives CDR1 SGHRS, CDR2 YFSETQ. There are 15 residues in the CDR3. J was trimmed by 8 bases and V by 4 bases; bases with no gene match: 12. The PCR had 60 Vbeta and 13 Jbeta primers. The repertoire was sequenced with immunoSEQ multiplex PCR; TCRdb's copy has only in-frame clones and lacks some. This repertoire shows about 200,000 clones, about 78% found once; its top ten account for 2.9%. This rearrangement joins TRBV5-1 to TRBJ2-1; TRBD1 agrees at 7 bases. The specimen sequenced was PBMCs. The sequence was obtained from a young woman in good health and CMV-seronegative. The CDR3 DNA is TGCGCCAGCAGCCCTGGGACAGTCCCCTTCGATGAGCAGTTCTTC. It specifies CASSPGTVPFDEQFF. Together with reference TRBV5-1 and TRBJ2-1, the CDR3 gives the full variable domain: KAGVTQTPRYLIKTRGQQVTLSCSPISGHRSVSWYQQTPGQGLQFLFEYFSETQRNKGNFPGRFSGRQFSNSRSEMNVSTLELGDSALYLCASSPGTVPFDEQFFGPGTRLTVL.